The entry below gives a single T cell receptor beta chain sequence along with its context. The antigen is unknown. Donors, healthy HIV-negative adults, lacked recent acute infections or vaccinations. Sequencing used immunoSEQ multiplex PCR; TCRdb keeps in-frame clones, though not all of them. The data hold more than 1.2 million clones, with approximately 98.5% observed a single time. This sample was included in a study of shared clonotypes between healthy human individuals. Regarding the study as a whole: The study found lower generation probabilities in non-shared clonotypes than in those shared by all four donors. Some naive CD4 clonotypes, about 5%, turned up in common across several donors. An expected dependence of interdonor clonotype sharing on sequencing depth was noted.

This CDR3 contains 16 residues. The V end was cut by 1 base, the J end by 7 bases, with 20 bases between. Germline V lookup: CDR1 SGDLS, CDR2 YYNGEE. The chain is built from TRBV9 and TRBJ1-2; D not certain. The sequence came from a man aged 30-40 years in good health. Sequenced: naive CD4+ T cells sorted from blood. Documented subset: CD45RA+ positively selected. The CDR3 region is CASSVSPAPSFSGYTF. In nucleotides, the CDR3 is TGTGCCAGCAGCGTAAGTCCGGCCCCCTCCTTTAGTGGCTACACCTTC.